The entry that follows covers one TCR beta chain sequence. Antigen specificity is unknown. The sample comes from a study of T cell responses to AZD1222 COVID-19 vaccine. Study-level findings and limits: Spike regions recognized by vaccine-associated CD4 TCRs spanned the protein, led by 160-218 and 743-854.

Germline lookup yields CDR1 ENHRY and CDR2 SYGVKD. The CDR3 contains 15 residues. Trimming cost V 4 bases and J 0 bases, with 9 bases left between them. The data were produced by immunoSEQ multiplex PCR, yet TCRdb's version contains in-frame clones alone and is incomplete. Of about 99,000 clones listed, approximately 90% were seen once; the top ten hold 2.5% to 3%. The source was peripheral blood, collected on day 0 of AZD1222 vaccination. This sequence was found in an adult in good health. This sequence joins TRBV10-3 and TRBJ2-2; D not resolved. Here the CDR3 DNA reads TGTGCCATCAGTGTTGGCAGAGCGAACACCGGGGAGCTGTTTTTT. It translates to CAISVGRANTGELFF.